The sequence of this TCR beta chain was determined in a study of blood T cell repertoires in COVID-19 (dated by TCRdb to between 2020 and 2021). About the study as a whole: Samples from collaborators originated in the United States, Italy and Spain and spanned both the acute and convalescent phases of COVID-19. The repertoires were made available in a free public database intended to serve as a resource for research on the immune response to SARS-CoV-2. The prospective study material was composed of cDNA or gDNA derived from T cells, B-cell-depleted T cells, or PBMCs. HLA class I and class II types, where available, came from metadata supplied by the sample provider rather than from assay-based typing. The samples were drawn from the first 160 participants of the ongoing ImmuneRACE study and from 950 to 1,500 subjects provided by 6 global collaborators. The dataset comprised deeply sampled blood TCRbeta repertoires from subjects exposed to, actively infected with, or recovered from COVID-19. The sample metadata nearly always contained a de-identified subject ID, COVID-19 status, age in years and sex.

The CDR3 runs 13 amino acids, cysteine and phenylalanine included. Only the CDR3 region is kept as DNA, spanning 39 bases read in frame from base 1. CDR1 and CDR2, per the germline V gene, are KGHSH and LQKENI. The junction carries 10 bases between V and J, which are trimmed by 3 bases and 5 bases respectively. Overall results and qualifications from the work: The amount of clinical and demographic metadata varied by source and participant and was provided uncurated.

Concerning this clone itself: Its antigen is unknown. One base away there is no much larger clone; base qualities are not given.

The collaborating institutions used their own protocols to collect whole blood in K2EDTA tubes. For TCRbeta analysis, collaborators shipped samples in one of three forms: frozen whole blood, isolated PBMCs, or DNA extracted from either of those sample types. TCRbeta CDR3 regions were amplified from genomic DNA using the immunoSEQ Assay, a bias-controlled multiplex PCR. Concerning the study's data processing: The number of nucleated cells in each sample was estimated by amplification of reference gene primers within the assay. Sequence reads were collapsed and filtered to measure the absolute abundance of every unique TCRbeta CDR3 rearrangement. For each sample, productive Simpson clonality was calculated as the square root of Simpson's diversity index over productive rearrangements. TCRdb provides this immuneACCESS table in a form limited to in-frame rearrangements. Some clones are lacking; in checked studies, under half of them reflect an unresolved V gene, and why the rest are absent is not known. D and trimming come from the DNA, and the V and J calls and clone size come from that table. The sample table shows around 250,000 clones, and more than 75% are seen once. The ten biggest clones cover approximately 7% of the sample.

The clonotype was recovered from a woman in her seventies with active or convalescent COVID-19. The specimen was peripheral blood. The chain is encoded by TRBV18 joined to TRBJ1-1, with the D gene too uncertain to name. This receptor has the CDR3 CASSPRGRTEAFF. The DNA sequence is given as TGTGCCAGCTCACCTCGAGGGAGAACTGAAGCTTTCTTT.